These 7 T cell receptor beta chains originate from one sample sequenced in a study of blood T cell repertoires in COVID-19. Sequencing was performed with immunoSEQ multiplex PCR; in TCRdb, only in-frame clones are kept and a portion is missing. This sample has more than 45,000 clones, with 86% found just once. The sample was peripheral blood. Source of these receptors: a woman older than 75 with acute or convalescent COVID-19.

V gene TRBV7-3 combines with J gene TRBJ2-1; the match to TRBD2 covers 15 bases. Germline assignment: CDR1 SGHTA and CDR2 FQGTGA. The CDR3 length is 18 residues. Trimming cost V 5 bases and J 8 bases; bases outside gene matches: 13. CDR3 amino acids: CASSPGAGLAGGGHEQFF. The CDR3 region has the DNA TGTGCCAGCAGCCCCGGCGCAGGACTAGCGGGGGGGGGACATGAGCAGTTCTTC.

This clone appeared a single time. One end of the junction varies from germline; a read error may be responsible. The rearrangement joins TRBV30 to TRBJ1-3; D is unresolved. The CDR3 is 12 amino acids. Germline V gives CDR1 GTSNPN, CDR2 SVGIG (reference sequence). For the CDR3, the DNA is TGTGCATGGAGGGCCTCTGGAAACACCATATATTTT. Protein product: CAWRASGNTIYF.

The gene calls are TRBV20-1 and TRBJ2-1, with TRBD2 identical over 12 bases. From germline, CDR1 is DFQATT and CDR2 SNEGSKA (reference sequence). The CDR3 spans 16 residues. Unmatched junction bases numbered 9, after V lost 3 bases and J lost 6 bases. The CDR3 sequence: CSASPALAGGFNEQFF. The CDR3 DNA is TGCAGTGCTAGTCCCGCGCTAGCGGGGGGGTTCAATGAGCAGTTCTTC.

The J gene is TRBJ1-5, the V gene TRBV7-9; TRBD1 matches 8 bases. Per germline, CDR1 SEHNR and CDR2 FQNEAQ (reference sequence). V dropped 4 bases and J dropped 7; count of bases not matched to a gene: 6. The CDR3 has 14 amino acids. CDR3 loop: CASSSQQGVQPQHF. The CDR3 region has the DNA TGTGCCAGCAGCTCCCAACAGGGGGTACAGCCCCAGCATTTT.

The chain has TRBV3-1 (or the pseudogene TRBV3-2) and TRBJ2-4; TRBD2 might be the D (6 bases). The germline V and J ends were trimmed by 3 bases and 8 bases, with 17 bases remaining between them. CDR1 is LGHDT, CDR2 YNNKEL, per germline (reference sequence). The CDR3 has 15 amino acids. In DNA form, the CDR3 reads TGTGCCAGCAGCCAGGGAGCGGGCAGGAAGGACATTCAGTACTTC. It translates to CASSQGAGRKDIQYF.

DNA of the CDR3: TGTGCCAGCATTATCAGGGGGAACACTGAAGCTTTCTTT. Translated: CASIIRGNTEAFF. The chain couples TRBV2 to TRBJ1-1; TRBD1 might be the D (6 bases). V was trimmed by 7 bases and J by 1 base, leaving 10 bases between them. This CDR3 region has 13 residues. Germline V gene sequence: CDR1 SNHLY, CDR2 FYNNEI.

The gene calls are TRBV2 and TRBJ1-4; TRBD1 matches 7 bases. V gave up 3 bases and J gave up 8 bases; unmatched junction bases: 6. CDR3 length equals 14 residues. The germline V gene encodes CDR1 SNHLY and CDR2 FYNNEI. The DNA of the CDR3 is TGTGCCAGCAGTGACCAGGGGGTACCCGAAAAACTGTTTTTT. The encoded protein is CASSDQGVPEKLFF. The full variable domain, rest sourced from reference TRBV2 and TRBJ1-4, is EPEVTQTPSHQVTQMGQEVILRCVPISNHLYFYWYRQILGQKVEFLVSFYNNEISEKSEIFDDQFSVERPDGSNFTLKIRSTKLEDSAMYFCASSDQGVPEKLFFGSGTQLSVL.